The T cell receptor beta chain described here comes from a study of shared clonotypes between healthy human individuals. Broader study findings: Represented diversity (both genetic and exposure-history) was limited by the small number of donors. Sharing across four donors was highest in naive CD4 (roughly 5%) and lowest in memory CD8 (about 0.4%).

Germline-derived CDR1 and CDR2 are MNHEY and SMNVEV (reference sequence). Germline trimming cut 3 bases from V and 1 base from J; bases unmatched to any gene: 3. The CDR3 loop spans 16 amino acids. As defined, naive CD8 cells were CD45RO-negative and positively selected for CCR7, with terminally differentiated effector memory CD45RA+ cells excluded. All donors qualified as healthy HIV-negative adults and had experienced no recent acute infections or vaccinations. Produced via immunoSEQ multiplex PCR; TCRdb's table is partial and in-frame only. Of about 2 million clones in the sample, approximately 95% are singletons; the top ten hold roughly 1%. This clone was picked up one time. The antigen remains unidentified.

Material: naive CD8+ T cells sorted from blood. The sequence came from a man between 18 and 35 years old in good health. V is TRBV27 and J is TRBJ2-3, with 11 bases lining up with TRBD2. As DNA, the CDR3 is TGTGCCAGCAGTTTGTTGACTAGCGGGGGCACAGATACGCAGTATTTT. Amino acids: CASSLLTSGGTDTQYF.